This section outlines one T cell receptor beta chain sequence together with its context. Its specificity is unknown. One end of the junction varies from germline; a read error may be responsible. The sample originates from a study of CD8+CD57+ T cells in acquired aplastic anemia. Study at large: When averaged, DNA from sorted CD4+ and CD8+ cells came to about 2.9 ug.

Overall study findings and caveats: Found in both controls and patients were approximately 29 CD8+ CDR3 sequences.

The CDR3 length is 12 residues. Germline V CDR1 and CDR2: SNHLY, FYNNEI. According to the study, genomic DNA was the template for TCR beta VDJ and CDR3 profiling. MiXCR was run by TCRdb on the reads, yielding one entry per CDR3 protein. The table includes about 160,000 distinct CDR3 sequences, under 55% detected once. In patients chosen for sequencing, flow cytometry had shown CD8+CD57+ cell expansion. A severe acquired aplastic anemia diagnosis applied to all patients. The gene calls are TRBV2 and TRBJ2-5; 8 bases agree with TRBD2. What was sequenced was sorted CD4+, CD8+, or CD8+CD57+ T cells (not recorded which) from PBMCs. The source is a human donor with aplastic anemia. The CDR3 DNA follows: TGTGCCAGCAGAGCAACCGGGACTAGTATGCTCTTC. This codes for CASRATGTSMLF. The full variable domain, with the rest looked up from reference TRBV2 and TRBJ2-5, is EPEVTQTPSHQVTQMGQEVILRCVPISNHLYFYWYRQILGQKVEFLVSFYNNEISEKSEIFDDQFSVERPDGSNFTLKIRSTKLEDSAMYFCASRATGTSMLFGPGTRLLVL.